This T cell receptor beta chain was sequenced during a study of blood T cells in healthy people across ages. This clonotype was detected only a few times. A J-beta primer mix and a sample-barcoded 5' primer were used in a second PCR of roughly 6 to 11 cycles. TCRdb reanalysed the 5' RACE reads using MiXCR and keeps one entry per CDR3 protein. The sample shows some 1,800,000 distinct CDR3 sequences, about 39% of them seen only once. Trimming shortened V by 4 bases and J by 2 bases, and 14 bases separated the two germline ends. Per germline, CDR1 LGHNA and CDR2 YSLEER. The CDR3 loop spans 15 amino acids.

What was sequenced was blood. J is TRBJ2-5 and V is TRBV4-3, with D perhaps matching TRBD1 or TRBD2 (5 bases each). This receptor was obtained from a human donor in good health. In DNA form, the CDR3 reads TGCGCCAGCAGCCGGATACTTTGGGGGCAAGAGACCCAGTACTTC. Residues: CASSRILWGQETQYF.